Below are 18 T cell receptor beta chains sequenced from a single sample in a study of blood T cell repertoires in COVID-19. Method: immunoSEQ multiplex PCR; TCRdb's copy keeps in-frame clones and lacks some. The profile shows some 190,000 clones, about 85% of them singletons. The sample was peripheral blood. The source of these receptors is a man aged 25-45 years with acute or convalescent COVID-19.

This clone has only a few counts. The chain's CDR3 is CASSNGREGEKLFF. The CDR3 DNA reads TGTGCCAGTAGTAACGGCAGGGAAGGTGAAAAACTGTTTTTT. This chain uses TRBV19 with TRBJ1-4, with TRBD1 as a possible D gene (5 bases). The CDR3 sequence is 14 residues long. CDR1 and CDR2 (germline): LNHDA, SQIVND (reference sequence). The ends were cut back, 4 bases at V and 7 bases at J, with 13 bases in the middle.

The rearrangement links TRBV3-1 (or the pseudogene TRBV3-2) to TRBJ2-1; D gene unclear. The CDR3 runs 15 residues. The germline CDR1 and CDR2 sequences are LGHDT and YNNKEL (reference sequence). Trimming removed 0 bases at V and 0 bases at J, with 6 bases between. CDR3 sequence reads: CASSQDRSSYNEQFF. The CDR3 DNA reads TGTGCCAGCAGCCAAGATCGGTCCTCCTACAATGAGCAGTTCTTC.

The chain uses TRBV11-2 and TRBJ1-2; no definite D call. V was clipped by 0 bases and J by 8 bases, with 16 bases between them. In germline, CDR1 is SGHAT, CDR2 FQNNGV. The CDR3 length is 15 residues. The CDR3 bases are TGTGCCAGCAGCTTAGATCTTCCCTCGTCCGAGGGCTACACCTTC. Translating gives CASSLDLPSSEGYTF.

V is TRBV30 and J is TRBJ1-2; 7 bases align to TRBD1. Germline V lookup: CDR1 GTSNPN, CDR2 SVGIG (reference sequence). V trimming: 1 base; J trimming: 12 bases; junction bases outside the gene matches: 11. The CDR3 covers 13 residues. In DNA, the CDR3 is TGTGCCTGGAGTGATAACAGGGGTTTGAGGAACACCTTC. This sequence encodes CAWSDNRGLRNTF.

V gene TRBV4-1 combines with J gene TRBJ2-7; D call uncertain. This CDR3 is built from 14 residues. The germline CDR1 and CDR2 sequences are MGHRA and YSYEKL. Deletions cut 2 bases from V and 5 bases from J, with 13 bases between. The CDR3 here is CASSQPTVGNEQYF. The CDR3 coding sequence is TGCGCCAGCAGCCAACCTACGGTGGGCAACGAGCAGTACTTC.

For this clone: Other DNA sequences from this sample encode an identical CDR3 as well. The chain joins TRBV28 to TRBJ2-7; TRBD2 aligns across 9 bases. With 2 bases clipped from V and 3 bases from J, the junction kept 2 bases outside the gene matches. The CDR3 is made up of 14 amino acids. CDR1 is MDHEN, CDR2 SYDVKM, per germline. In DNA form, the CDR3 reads TGTGCCAGCAGTTTAGCGGGAGGGAGCTACGAGCAGTACTTC. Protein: CASSLAGGSYEQYF.

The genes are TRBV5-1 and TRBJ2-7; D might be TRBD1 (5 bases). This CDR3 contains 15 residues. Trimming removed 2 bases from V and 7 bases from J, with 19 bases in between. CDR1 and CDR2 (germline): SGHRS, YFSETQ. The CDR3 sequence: CASSLGQPELGEQYF. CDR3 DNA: TGCGCCAGCAGCTTAGGACAACCCGAACTGGGGGAGCAGTACTTC.

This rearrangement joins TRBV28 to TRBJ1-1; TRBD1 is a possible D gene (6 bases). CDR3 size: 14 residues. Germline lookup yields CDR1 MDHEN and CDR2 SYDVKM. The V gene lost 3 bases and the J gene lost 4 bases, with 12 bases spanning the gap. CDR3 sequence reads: CASSLGAAGTEAFF. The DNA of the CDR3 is TGTGCCAGCAGTTTGGGGGCGGCGGGCACTGAAGCTTTCTTT.

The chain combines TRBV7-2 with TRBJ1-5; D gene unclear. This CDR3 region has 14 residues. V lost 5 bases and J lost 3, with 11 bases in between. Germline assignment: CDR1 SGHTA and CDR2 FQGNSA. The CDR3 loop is CASSQRRDNQPQHF. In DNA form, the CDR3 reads TGTGCCAGCAGCCAAAGACGGGACAATCAGCCCCAGCATTTT.

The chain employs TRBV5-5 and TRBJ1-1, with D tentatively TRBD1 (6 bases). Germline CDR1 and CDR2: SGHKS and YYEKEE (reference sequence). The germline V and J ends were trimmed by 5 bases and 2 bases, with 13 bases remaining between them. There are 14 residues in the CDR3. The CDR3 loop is CASRADRTNTEAFF. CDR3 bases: TGTGCCAGCAGAGCTGACAGGACCAACACTGAAGCTTTCTTT.

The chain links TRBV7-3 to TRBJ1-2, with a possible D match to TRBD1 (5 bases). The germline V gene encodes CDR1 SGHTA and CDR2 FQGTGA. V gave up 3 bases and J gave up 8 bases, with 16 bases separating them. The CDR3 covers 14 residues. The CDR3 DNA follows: TGTGCCAGCAGCTTGTCCCCCCAAGGGGAAGGCTACACCTTC. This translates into CASSLSPQGEGYTF.

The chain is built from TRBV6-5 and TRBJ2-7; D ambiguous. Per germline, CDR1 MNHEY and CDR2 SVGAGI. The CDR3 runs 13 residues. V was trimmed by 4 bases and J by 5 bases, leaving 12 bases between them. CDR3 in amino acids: CASSFSDINEQYF. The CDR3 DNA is TGTGCCAGCAGTTTCTCCGACATCAACGAGCAGTACTTC.

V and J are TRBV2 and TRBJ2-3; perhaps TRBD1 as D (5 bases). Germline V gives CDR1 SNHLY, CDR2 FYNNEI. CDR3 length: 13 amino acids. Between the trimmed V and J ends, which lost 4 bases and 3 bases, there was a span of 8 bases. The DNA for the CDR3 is TGTGCCAGCAGTGGGACATTTACAGATACGCAGTATTTT. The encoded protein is CASSGTFTDTQYF.

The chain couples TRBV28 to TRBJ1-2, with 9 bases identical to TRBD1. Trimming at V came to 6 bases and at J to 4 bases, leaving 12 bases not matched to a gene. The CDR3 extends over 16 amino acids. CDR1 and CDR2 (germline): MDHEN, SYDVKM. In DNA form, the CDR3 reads TGTGCCAGCAGAGGAAGTGGGGACAGGGTTGGCTATGGCTACACCTTC. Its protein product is CASRGSGDRVGYGYTF.

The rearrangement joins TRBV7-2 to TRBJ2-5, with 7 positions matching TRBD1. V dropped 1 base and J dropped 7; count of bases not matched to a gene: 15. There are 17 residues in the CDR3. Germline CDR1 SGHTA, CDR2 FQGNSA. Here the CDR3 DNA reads TGTGCCAGCAGCTTAGGCGCCCCGGGACAGCTAGAAAGGACCCAGTACTTC. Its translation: CASSLGAPGQLERTQYF.

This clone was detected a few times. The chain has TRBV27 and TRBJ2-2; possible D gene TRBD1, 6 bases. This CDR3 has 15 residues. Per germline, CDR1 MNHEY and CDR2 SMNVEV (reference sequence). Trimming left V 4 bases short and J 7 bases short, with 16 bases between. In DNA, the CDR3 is TGTGCCAGCAGTTCCCCCTCCAGGGGTCACGGGGAGCTGTTTTTT. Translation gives CASSSPSRGHGELFF.

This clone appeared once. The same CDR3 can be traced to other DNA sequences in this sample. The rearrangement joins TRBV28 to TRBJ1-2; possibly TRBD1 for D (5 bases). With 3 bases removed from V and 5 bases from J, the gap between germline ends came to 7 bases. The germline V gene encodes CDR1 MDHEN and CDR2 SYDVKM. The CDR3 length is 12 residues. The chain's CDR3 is CASSLRQYGYTF. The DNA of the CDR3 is TGTGCCAGCAGTTTGAGACAGTATGGCTACACCTTC.

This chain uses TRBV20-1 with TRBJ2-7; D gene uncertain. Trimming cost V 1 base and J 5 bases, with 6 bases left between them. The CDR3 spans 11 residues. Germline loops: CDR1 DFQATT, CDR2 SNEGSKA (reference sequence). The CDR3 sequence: CSARVQNEQYF. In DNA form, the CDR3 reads TGCAGTGCTAGAGTACAAAACGAGCAGTACTTC.